The clone carrying this TCR beta chain was seen only a few times. This sample was taken from a study of blood T cell repertoires in COVID-19. Study-level background: Some COVID-19 samples were acute and others convalescent; all came from the United States, Italy and Spain. Sources were T cells, B-cell-depleted T cells, or PBMCs; the material itself was cDNA or gDNA.

Seattle's cohort entered during active infection and was followed longitudinally. The CDR3 loop spans 14 amino acids. Trimming took 1 base from V and 7 from J, leaving 13 bases between them. CDR1 and CDR2 (germline): SGHDN, FVKESK. Study processing details: Nucleated cell number was recorded as an estimate derived from reference gene primer amplification. Some clones are missing from TCRdb's copy, which holds only in-frame ones; the method was immunoSEQ multiplex PCR. Clone size and the V and J calls come from that table; the DNA yielded D and trimming. Counted here are 350,000 to 450,000 clones, 65% to 90% occurring once; the ten biggest clones make up under 8.5%.

The genes are TRBV14 and TRBJ1-2, with unresolved D. What was sequenced was peripheral blood. This clonotype was obtained from a woman aged 60-75 years with COVID-19, enrolled during active disease. The CDR3 is CASSQVLQAGGYTF. The CDR3 DNA follows: TGTGCCAGCAGCCAAGTGCTTCAGGCGGGTGGCTACACCTTC.